This paragraph reports one T cell receptor beta chain. These data are taken from a study of T cells in Graves' hyperthyroidism and ophthalmopathy. The CDR3 regions of TCR beta were amplified from RNA transcripts. HTBI primers drove first-round RT-PCR of the TCR CDR3. TCRdb independently ran MiXCR on the multiplex PCR reads; one entry per CDR3 protein. The sample lists about 180,000 distinct CDR3 sequences; roughly 9.4% were seen once. Trimming at V came to 4 bases and at J to 7 bases, leaving 8 bases not matched to a gene. The CDR3 sequence is 14 residues long. CDR1 KGHDR and CDR2 SFDVKD come from the germline V gene. Initially, at the first diagnosis of hyperthyroidism and before any ophthalmopathy symptoms, blood was sampled.

Sequencing was performed on blood. This clonotype was obtained from a woman aged 18-29 years with Graves' hyperthyroidism that later progressed to Graves' ophthalmopathy. V and J are TRBV24-1 and TRBJ1-2, with TRBD1 matching 7 bases. The CDR3 loop is CATSEPRQGGGYTF. The CDR3 region has the DNA TGTGCCACCAGTGAACCGCGACAGGGAGGTGGCTACACCTTC.